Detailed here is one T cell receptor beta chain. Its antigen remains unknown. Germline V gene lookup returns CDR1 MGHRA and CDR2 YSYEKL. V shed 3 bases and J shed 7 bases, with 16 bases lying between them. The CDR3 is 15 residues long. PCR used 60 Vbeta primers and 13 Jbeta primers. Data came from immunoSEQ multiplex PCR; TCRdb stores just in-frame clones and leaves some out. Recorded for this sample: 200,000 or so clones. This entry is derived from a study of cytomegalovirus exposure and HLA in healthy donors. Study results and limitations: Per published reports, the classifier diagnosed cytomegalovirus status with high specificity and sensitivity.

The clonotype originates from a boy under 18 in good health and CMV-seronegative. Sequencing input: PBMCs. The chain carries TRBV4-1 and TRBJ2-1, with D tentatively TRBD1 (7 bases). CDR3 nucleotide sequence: TGCGCCAGCAGCCATCTGACACAGGGGAGGAATGAGCAGTTCTTC. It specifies CASSHLTQGRNEQFF.